A single sample gave rise to the 24 T cell receptor beta chains below, sequenced in a study of shared clonotypes between healthy human individuals (TCRdb year 2020). Library construction relied on the immunoSEQ multiplex PCR assay. In TCRdb, the immuneACCESS table is reduced to in-frame sequences with V and J assigned. These tables do not hold every clone; where another copy was compared, an unresolved V gene accounts for under half, and the others remain unexplained. A total of approximately 500,000 clones appear in this sample, more than 65% of them only once. The ten biggest clones cover 10% to 15% of the sample. Source material: PBMCs. The receptors come from a woman in her 40s in good health. Some clones in this sample may be carry-over from other donors' samples.

The chain recombines TRBV11-2 with TRBJ1-2; maybe TRBD1 (6 bases). CDR1 is SGHAT and CDR2 is FQNNGV in the germline V gene. This CDR3 spans 13 amino acids. Trimming stripped 5 bases from V and 5 bases from J, with 12 bases between. In DNA form, the CDR3 reads TGTGCCAGCAGCCTTAACAGGGTTTATGGCTACACCTTC. This gives the protein CASSLNRVYGYTF.

This CDR3 reads CAVTTSGAYNEQFF. The CDR3, as DNA: TGTGCCGTAACGACTAGCGGAGCCTACAATGAGCAGTTCTTC. V usage is TRBV5-4 and J usage is TRBJ2-1; 9 bases match TRBD2. The V segment lost 10 bases and the J segment 2 bases; nucleotides outside the gene matches: 7. This CDR3 region has 14 residues. CDR1 and CDR2 (germline): SGHNT, YYREEE (reference sequence).

Only one count was recorded for this clone. The rearrangement links TRBV5-8 to TRBJ1-2; D remains unclear. The CDR3 spans 13 residues. The V and J ends lost 9 bases and 3 bases respectively, with 15 bases between them. Looked up from germline, CDR1 is SGHTS and CDR2 is YDEGEE. The DNA of the CDR3 is TGTGCCACCTTCATCCGTTCTGACTATGGCTACACCTTC. Its translation: CATFIRSDYGYTF.

CDR3 bases: TGTGCCAGCAGAGTGCAGTGGACAGGGGGAGCTTTCTTT. Translated: CASRVQWTGGAFF. The rearrangement joins TRBV6-5 to TRBJ1-1; 10 positions agree with TRBD1. This CDR3 contains 13 residues. V dropped 6 bases and J dropped 10; count of bases not matched to a gene: 8. Germline CDR1 and CDR2: MNHEY and SVGAGI.

This clone was seen many times. In the same sample, other DNA sequences code for this CDR3. This chain uses TRBV27 with TRBJ1-1; weak D call: TRBD1 (5 bases). CDR3 length equals 15 residues. V was shortened by 0 bases and J by 2 bases, with 10 bases between the two germline ends. The germline CDR1 and CDR2 sequences are MNHEY and SMNVEV (reference sequence). CDR3 amino acids: CASSLSWGFNTEAFF. In DNA, the CDR3 is TGTGCCAGCAGTTTATCATGGGGCTTCAACACTGAAGCTTTCTTT.

The J gene is TRBJ2-5, the V gene TRBV4-1; D could derive from TRBD1 or TRBD2 (5 bases each). Trimming stripped 4 bases from V and 3 bases from J, with 15 bases between. This CDR3 is built from 15 residues. The V gene's germline CDR1 is MGHRA and CDR2 YSYEKL. CDR3: CASSRLGVGEETQYF. The CDR3 coding sequence is TGCGCCAGCAGCCGATTGGGGGTGGGTGAAGAGACCCAGTACTTC.

This clone was recorded only once. V usage is TRBV10-2 and J usage is TRBJ1-2; D ambiguous. Trimming removed 0 bases at V and 0 bases at J, with 5 bases between. The CDR3 is 14 amino acids. Germline V gene sequence: CDR1 WSHSY, CDR2 SAAADI. The CDR3 nucleotides are TGCGCCAGCAGTGAGTCGGGCGCTAACTATGGCTACACCTTC. Translated: CASSESGANYGYTF.

The table lists this clone with a few counts. The sample contains more than one DNA sequence encoding this CDR3. The J gene is TRBJ2-5, the V gene TRBV5-1; 8 bases are shared with TRBD2. Germline CDR1 reads SGHRS; CDR2 reads YFSETQ. The CDR3 runs to 15 residues. Trimming at V came to 4 bases and at J to 2 bases, leaving 7 bases not matched to a gene. The CDR3, as DNA: TGCGCCAGCAGCCCCGGGGCTAGCGGGCAAGAGACCCAGTACTTC. Amino acid sequence: CASSPGASGQETQYF.

Notes on this clone: A much larger clone is a single base away; this may be a read error. The gene calls are TRBV18 and TRBJ1-5; no clear D. Germline-derived CDR1 and CDR2 are KGHSH and LQKENI. The V gene lost 2 bases and the J gene lost 0 bases, with 5 bases spanning the gap. The CDR3 loop spans 14 amino acids. Here the CDR3 DNA reads TGTGCCAGCTCACCAACCGATAGCAATCAGCCCCAGCATTTT. Translating it yields CASSPTDSNQPQHF.

This rearrangement joins TRBV28 to TRBJ2-7; D possibly corresponds to TRBD1 (7 bases). Germline V gene sequence: CDR1 MDHEN, CDR2 SYDVKM. V was clipped by 3 bases and J by 2 bases, with 20 bases between them. The CDR3 extends over 17 amino acids. CDR3 residues: CASSFPPSWRGPYEQYF. CDR3 coding DNA: TGTGCCAGCAGTTTCCCCCCGAGTTGGAGGGGGCCCTACGAGCAGTACTTC. Filled out from reference TRBV28 and TRBJ2-7, the complete variable domain reads DVKVTQSSRYLVKRTGEKVFLECVQDMDHENMFWYRQDPGLGLRLIYFSYDVKMKEKGDIPEGYSVSREKKERFSLILESASTNQTSMYLCASSFPPSWRGPYEQYFGPGTRLTVT.

This clone came up once. The chain uses TRBV11-2 and TRBJ1-1; 7 nucleotides align to TRBD1. Germline CDR1 and CDR2: SGHAT and FQNNGV. The CDR3 covers 13 residues. Unmatched junction bases numbered 0, after V lost 1 base and J lost 4 bases. Here the CDR3 DNA reads TGTGCCAGCAGCTTAGGACAGGGCACTGAAGCTTTCTTT. Amino acids: CASSLGQGTEAFF. Drawing the rest from reference TRBV11-2 and TRBJ1-1, the complete variable domain is EAGVAQSPRYKIIEKRQSVAFWCNPISGHATLYWYQQILGQGPKLLIQFQNNGVVDDSQLPKDRFSAERLKGVDSTLKIQPAKLEDSAVYLCASSLGQGTEAFFGQGTRLTVV.

The chain's CDR3 is CASSREYQETQYF. CDR3 DNA: TGTGCCAGCAGCAGGGAGTACCAAGAGACCCAGTACTTC. The chain has TRBV6-4 and TRBJ2-5, with D possibly being TRBD1 or TRBD2 (5 bases each). CDR3 size: 13 residues. Trimming cost V 6 bases and J 0 bases, with 8 bases left between them. Germline V gene lookup returns CDR1 MRHNA and CDR2 SNTAGT.

The V and J genes are TRBV5-4 and TRBJ2-7; 8 bases match TRBD2. Germline V gene lookup returns CDR1 SGHNT and CDR2 YYREEE (reference sequence). The CDR3 sequence is 17 residues long. After removal of 1 base from V and 2 bases from J, the junction contained 11 bases not matched to a gene. The CDR3 DNA reads as TGTGCCAGCAGCTTGAGGGCGTCGCGGGAGGCCCCCTACGAGCAGTACTTC. This sequence encodes CASSLRASREAPYEQYF.

In its sample, this clone was seen once. The rearrangement joins TRBV6-1 to TRBJ2-1; no clear D. V shed 6 bases and J shed 11 bases, with 11 bases lying between them. The length of the CDR3 is 11 residues. CDR1 is MNHNS, CDR2 SASEGT, per germline. In DNA, the CDR3 is TGTGCCAGCAGCGAGGTGGCTCAGCAGTTCTTC. It yields the protein CASSEVAQQFF.

DNA of the CDR3: TGTGCCAGCTTGGACAGGGCTAACACCGGGGAGCTGTTTTTT. Translation gives CASLDRANTGELFF. The chain is built from TRBV7-9 and TRBJ2-2; 8 nucleotides line up with TRBD1. From germline, CDR1 is SEHNR and CDR2 FQNEAQ (reference sequence). This CDR3 region has 14 residues. V gave up 8 bases and J gave up 2 bases; unmatched junction bases: 4.

J is TRBJ1-5 and V is TRBV21-1. TRBV21-1 is reported as a pseudogene. The CDR3 length is 14 residues. The CDR3 DNA reads TGTGCCAGCAGCAAAGACGGGTGCAATCAGCCCCAGCATTTT. Its protein is CASSKDGCNQPQHF.

Concerning this clone: This sequence is one base from a far larger clone and is likely a read error. The chain couples TRBV7-9 to TRBJ2-4, with D uncertain. In germline, CDR1 is SEHNR, CDR2 FQNEAQ (reference sequence). The CDR3 has 14 amino acids. The CDR3 DNA is TGTGCCAGCAGCTTAGGGACGGCAAAAAGCATTCAGTACTTC. Its translation: CASSLGTAKSIQYF.

J is TRBJ2-4 and V is TRBV18, with D uncertain. The CDR3 length is 16 residues. Trimming stripped 2 bases from V and 0 bases from J, with 11 bases between. Germline V lookup: CDR1 KGHSH, CDR2 LQKENI. CDR3 nucleotides: TGTGCCAGCTCACCAGAATTCGATCTAGCCAAAAACATTCAGTACTTC. Translation gives CASSPEFDLAKNIQYF. Variable domain in full (rest from reference TRBV18 and TRBJ2-4): NAGVMQNPRHLVRRRGQEARLRCSPMKGHSHVYWYRQLPEEGLKFMVYLQKENIIDESGMPKERFSAEFPKEGPSILRIQQVVRGDSAAYFCASSPEFDLAKNIQYFGAGTRLSVL.

The chain employs TRBV7-9 and TRBJ1-5; 9 nucleotides align to TRBD1. V lost 1 base and J lost 6; bases outside the gene matches: 4. This CDR3 region has 15 residues. Germline-derived CDR1 and CDR2 are SEHNR and FQNEAQ (reference sequence). CDR3 nucleotides: TGTGCCAGCAGCTTAGGACAGGGGGGGAGTCAGCCCCAGCATTTT. Residues: CASSLGQGGSQPQHF.

A remark on this clone: One base separates it from a far larger clone, so it is likely a read error. The rearrangement uses TRBV10-2 and TRBJ1-2, with TRBD1 identical over 10 bases. Germline V gene lookup returns CDR1 WSHSY and CDR2 SAAADI. The CDR3 runs 15 residues. CDR3 loop: CSSSEGQGLSRLYTF. The CDR3, as DNA: TGCTCCAGCAGTGAGGGACAGGGGTTATCCAGACTCTACACCTTC.

J is TRBJ1-2 and V is TRBV20-1, with 7 bases lining up with TRBD1. The J segment lost 5 bases and the V segment lost 6 bases, leaving 3 bases of the junction unmatched. Germline lookup yields CDR1 DFQATT and CDR2 SNEGSKA (reference sequence). This CDR3 spans 11 amino acids. CDR3 amino acids: CSALTGYGYTF. The DNA for the CDR3 is TGCAGTGCGCTGACAGGGTATGGCTACACCTTC.

The V and J genes are TRBV11-2 and TRBJ2-2, with D possibly called TRBD1 or TRBD2 (5 bases each). Trimming removed 5 bases at V and 1 base at J, with 11 bases between. CDR3 size: 15 residues. Germline lookup yields CDR1 SGHAT and CDR2 FQNNGV. The CDR3 spells CASSRGSVNTGELFF. The CDR3 DNA sequence: TGTGCCAGCAGCCGGGGCTCAGTGAACACCGGGGAGCTGTTTTTT.

V usage is TRBV25-1 and J usage is TRBJ2-3; D perhaps matches TRBD2 (7 bases). The V end was cut by 1 base, the J end by 4 bases, with 15 bases between. The germline V gene has CDR1 MGHDK and CDR2 SYGVNS. This CDR3 comprises 16 residues. CDR3 amino acids: CASSEWGAGVSDTQYF. The CDR3 DNA reads as TGTGCCAGCAGTGAATGGGGGGCGGGAGTCTCAGATACGCAGTATTTT. The full variable domain, completed using reference TRBV25-1 and TRBJ2-3, is EADIYQTPRYLVIGTGKKITLECSQTMGHDKMYWYQQDPGMELHLIHYSYGVNSTEKGDLSSESTVSRIRTEHFPLTLESARPSHTSQYLCASSEWGAGVSDTQYFGPGTRLTVL.

This clone has just one count. The rearrangement links TRBV28 to TRBJ2-7; 8 bases fit TRBD2. The germline V gene has CDR1 MDHEN and CDR2 SYDVKM. The CDR3 has 16 amino acids. The V and J ends lost 2 bases and 0 bases, in that order; junction bases with no gene match: 6. The CDR3: CASSLGSGGSSYEQYF. CDR3 DNA sequence: TGTGCCAGCAGTTTAGGTTCGGGAGGGAGCTCCTACGAGCAGTACTTC.